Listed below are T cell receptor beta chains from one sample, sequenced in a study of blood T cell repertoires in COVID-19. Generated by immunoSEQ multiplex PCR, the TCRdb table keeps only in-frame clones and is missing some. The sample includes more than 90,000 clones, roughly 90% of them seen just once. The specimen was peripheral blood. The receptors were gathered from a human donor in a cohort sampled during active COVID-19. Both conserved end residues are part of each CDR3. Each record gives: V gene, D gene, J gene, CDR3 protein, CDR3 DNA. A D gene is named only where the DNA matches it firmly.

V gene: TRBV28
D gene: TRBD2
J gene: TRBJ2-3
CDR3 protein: CASRPGLAESTDTQYF
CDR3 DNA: TGTGCCAGCAGACCGGGACTAGCGGAAAGCACAGATACGCAGTATTTT

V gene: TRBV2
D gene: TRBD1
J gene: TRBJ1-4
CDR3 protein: CATIQGGATNEKLFF
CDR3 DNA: TGTGCCACCATACAGGGGGGAGCGACTAATGAAAAACTGTTTTTT

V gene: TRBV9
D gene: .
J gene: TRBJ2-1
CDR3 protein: CASSPLWASHSNNEQFF
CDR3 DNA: TGTGCCAGCAGCCCTCTTTGGGCCTCTCACTCCAACAATGAGCAGTTCTTC

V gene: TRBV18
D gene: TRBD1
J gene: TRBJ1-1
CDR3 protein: CASSPMATGTDTEAFF
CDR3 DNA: TGTGCCAGCTCACCAATGGCGACAGGGACTGACACTGAAGCTTTCTTT

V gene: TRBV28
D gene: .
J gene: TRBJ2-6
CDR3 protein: CASKGGQLAPSGANVLTF
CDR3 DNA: TGTGCCAGCAAAGGCGGGCAATTAGCGCCCTCTGGGGCCAACGTCCTGACTTTC

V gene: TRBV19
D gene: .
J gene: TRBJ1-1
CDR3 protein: CATETGNTEAFF
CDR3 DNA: TGTGCCACCGAGACAGGGAACACTGAAGCTTTCTTT

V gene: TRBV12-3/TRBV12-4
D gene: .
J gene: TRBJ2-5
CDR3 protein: CVGVAEETQYF
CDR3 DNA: TGTGTTGGAGTAGCGGAAGAGACCCAGTACTTC

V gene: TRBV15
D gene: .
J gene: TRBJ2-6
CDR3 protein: CATSISSGANVLTF
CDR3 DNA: TGTGCCACCAGCATCAGTTCAGGGGCCAACGTCCTGACTTTC

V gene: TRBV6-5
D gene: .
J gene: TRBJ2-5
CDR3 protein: CASSYSFPPEGETQYF
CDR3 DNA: TGTGCCAGCAGTTACTCTTTCCCGCCCGAGGGAGAGACCCAGTACTTC

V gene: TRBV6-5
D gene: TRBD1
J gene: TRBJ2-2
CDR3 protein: CATGQGSNTGELFF
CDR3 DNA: TGTGCCACGGGACAGGGTAGTAACACCGGGGAGCTGTTTTTT

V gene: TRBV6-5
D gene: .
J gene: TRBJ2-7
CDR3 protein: CASSRREESEQYF
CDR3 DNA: TGTGCCAGCAGCCGCAGGGAGGAGAGCGAGCAGTACTTC

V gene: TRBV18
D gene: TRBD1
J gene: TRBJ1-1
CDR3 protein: CASSQTGGSTEAFF
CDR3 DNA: TGTGCCAGCTCACAGACAGGGGGGTCCACTGAAGCTTTCTTT

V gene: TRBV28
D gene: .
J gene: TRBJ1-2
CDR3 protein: CASSPGGSKAGGYTF
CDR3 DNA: TGTGCCAGCAGTCCGGGTGGCAGTAAAGCAGGGGGCTACACCTTC